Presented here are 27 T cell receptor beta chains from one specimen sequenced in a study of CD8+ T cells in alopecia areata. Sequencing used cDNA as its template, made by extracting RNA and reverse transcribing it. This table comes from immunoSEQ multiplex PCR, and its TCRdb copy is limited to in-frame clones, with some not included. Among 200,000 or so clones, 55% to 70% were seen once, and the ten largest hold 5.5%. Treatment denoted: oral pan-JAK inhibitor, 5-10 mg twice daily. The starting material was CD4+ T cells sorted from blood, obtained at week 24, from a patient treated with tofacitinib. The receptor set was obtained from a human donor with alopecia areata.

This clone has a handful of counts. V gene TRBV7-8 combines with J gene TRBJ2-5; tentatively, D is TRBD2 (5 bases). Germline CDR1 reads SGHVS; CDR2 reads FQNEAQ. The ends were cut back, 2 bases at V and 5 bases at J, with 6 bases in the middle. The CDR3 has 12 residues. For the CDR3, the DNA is TGTGCCAGCAGCTTACAGCGGGAGACCCAGTACTTC. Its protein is CASSLQRETQYF.

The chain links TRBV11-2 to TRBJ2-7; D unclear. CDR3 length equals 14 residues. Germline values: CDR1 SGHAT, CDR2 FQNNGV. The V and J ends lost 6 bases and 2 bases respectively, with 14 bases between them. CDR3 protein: CASSLQATTYEQYF. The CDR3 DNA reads TGTGCCAGCAGTTTGCAGGCGACCACCTACGAGCAGTACTTC.

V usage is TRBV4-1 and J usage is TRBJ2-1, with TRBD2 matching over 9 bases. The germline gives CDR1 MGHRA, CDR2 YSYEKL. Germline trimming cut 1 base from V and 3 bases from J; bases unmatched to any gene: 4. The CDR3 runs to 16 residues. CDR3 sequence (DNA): TGCGCCAGCAGCCAAGTACGACTAGCGGTCTACAATGAGCAGTTCTTC. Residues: CASSQVRLAVYNEQFF.

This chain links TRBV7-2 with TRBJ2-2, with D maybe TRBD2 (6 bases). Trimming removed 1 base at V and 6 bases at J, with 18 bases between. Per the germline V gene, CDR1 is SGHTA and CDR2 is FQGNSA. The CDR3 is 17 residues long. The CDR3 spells CASSLGELRERAGELFF. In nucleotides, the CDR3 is TGTGCCAGCAGCTTAGGGGAGTTACGGGAGAGGGCCGGGGAGCTGTTTTTT.

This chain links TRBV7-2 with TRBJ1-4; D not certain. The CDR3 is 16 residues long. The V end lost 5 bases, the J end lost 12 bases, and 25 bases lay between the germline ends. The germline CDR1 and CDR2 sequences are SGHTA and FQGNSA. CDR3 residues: CASSPAPRPIMKELFF. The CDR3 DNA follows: TGTGCCAGCAGCCCAGCACCCAGGCCTATTATGAAAGAACTGTTTTTT.

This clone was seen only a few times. The DNA for the CDR3 is TGTGCCAGCATGGCGGGGGCCCACAATGAGCAGTTCTTC. It encodes CASMAGAHNEQFF. This rearrangement joins TRBV7-9 to TRBJ2-1; D might be TRBD2 (7 bases). The CDR3 spans 13 residues. The V and J ends lost 7 bases and 5 bases respectively, with 12 bases between them. The germline V gene has CDR1 SEHNR and CDR2 FQNEAQ (reference sequence).

Here the CDR3 DNA reads TGCGCCAGCAGCCAAGACGGGGGCAGCGTACTTTATCAGCCCCAGCATTTT. Its translation is CASSQDGGSVLYQPQHF. The chain links TRBV4-1 to TRBJ1-5, with a possible D match to TRBD1 (6 bases). CDR3 length: 17 amino acids. CDR1 and CDR2 (germline): MGHRA, YSYEKL. V lost 0 bases and J 5 bases, leaving 17 bases between the germline ends.

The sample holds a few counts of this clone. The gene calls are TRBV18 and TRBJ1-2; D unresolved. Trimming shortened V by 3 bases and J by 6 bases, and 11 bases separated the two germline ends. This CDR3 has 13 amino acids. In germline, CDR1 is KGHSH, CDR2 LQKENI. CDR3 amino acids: CASSPENIDGYTF. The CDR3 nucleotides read TGTGCCAGCTCACCCGAAAACATCGATGGCTACACCTTC.

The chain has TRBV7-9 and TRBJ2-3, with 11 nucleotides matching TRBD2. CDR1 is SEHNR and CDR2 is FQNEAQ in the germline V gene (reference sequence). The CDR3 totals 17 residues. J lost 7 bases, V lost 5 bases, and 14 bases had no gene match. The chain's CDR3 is CASSLSSTSGISNTQYF. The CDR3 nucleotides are TGTGCCAGCAGCCTAAGCTCGACTAGCGGGATTTCAAATACGCAGTATTTT.

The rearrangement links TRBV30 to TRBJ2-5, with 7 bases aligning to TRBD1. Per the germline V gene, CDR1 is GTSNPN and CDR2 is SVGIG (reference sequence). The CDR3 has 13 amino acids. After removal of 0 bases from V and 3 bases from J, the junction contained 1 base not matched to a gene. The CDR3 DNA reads TGTGCCTGGAGTGTACAGGGGAAAGAGACCCAGTACTTC. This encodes CAWSVQGKETQYF.

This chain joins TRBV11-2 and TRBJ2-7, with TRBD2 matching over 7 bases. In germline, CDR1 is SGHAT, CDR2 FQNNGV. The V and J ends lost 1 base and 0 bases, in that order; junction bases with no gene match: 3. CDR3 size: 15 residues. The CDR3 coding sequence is TGTGCCAGCAGCTTAGCGGGGGGAAACTCCTACGAGCAGTACTTC. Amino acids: CASSLAGGNSYEQYF.

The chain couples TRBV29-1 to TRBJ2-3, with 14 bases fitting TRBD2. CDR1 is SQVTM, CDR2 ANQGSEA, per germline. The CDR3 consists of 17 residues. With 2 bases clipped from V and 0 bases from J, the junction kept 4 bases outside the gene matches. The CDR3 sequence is CSVERRLAGGSTDTQYF. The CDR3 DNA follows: TGCAGCGTTGAAAGGAGACTAGCGGGGGGGAGCACAGATACGCAGTATTTT.

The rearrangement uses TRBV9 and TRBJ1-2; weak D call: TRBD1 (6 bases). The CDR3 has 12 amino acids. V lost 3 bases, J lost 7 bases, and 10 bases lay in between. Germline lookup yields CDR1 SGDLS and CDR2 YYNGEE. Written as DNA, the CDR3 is TGTGCCAGCAGCGCCGGGACAACTGGCTACACCTTC. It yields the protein CASSAGTTGYTF.

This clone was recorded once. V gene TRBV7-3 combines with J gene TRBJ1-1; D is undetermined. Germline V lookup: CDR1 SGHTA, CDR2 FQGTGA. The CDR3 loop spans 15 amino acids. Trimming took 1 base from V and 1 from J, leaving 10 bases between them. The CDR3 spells CASSLNSPGNTEAFF. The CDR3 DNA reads TGTGCCAGCAGCTTAAATTCCCCAGGGAACACTGAAGCTTTCTTT. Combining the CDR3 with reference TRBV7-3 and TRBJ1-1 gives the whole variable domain GAGVSQTPSNKVTEKGKYVELRCDPISGHTALYWYRQSLGQGPEFLIYFQGTGAADDSGLPNDRFFAVRPEGSVSTLKIQRTERGDSAVYLCASSLNSPGNTEAFFGQGTRLTVV.

In nucleotides, the CDR3 is TGTGCCAGCAGTGAACCGGGACCCAATCAGCCCCAGCATTTT. Amino acids: CASSEPGPNQPQHF. The J gene is TRBJ1-5, the V gene TRBV25-1; the D gene is possibly TRBD1 (5 bases). Trimming left V 2 bases short and J 3 bases short, with 8 bases between. Germline lookup yields CDR1 MGHDK and CDR2 SYGVNS. This CDR3 region has 14 residues.

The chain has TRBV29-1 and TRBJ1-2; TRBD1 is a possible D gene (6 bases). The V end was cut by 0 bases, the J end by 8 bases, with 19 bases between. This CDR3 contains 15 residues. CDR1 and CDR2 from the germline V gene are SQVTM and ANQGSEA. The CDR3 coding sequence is TGCAGCGTTGAAGACCCGATTGCAGGGGCGAACGGCTACACCTTC. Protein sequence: CSVEDPIAGANGYTF.

CDR3: CASSPVGPWETQYF. The CDR3 bases are TGCGCCAGCAGCCCGGTGGGGCCGTGGGAGACCCAGTACTTC. The chain links TRBV5-1 to TRBJ2-5; the D gene is possibly TRBD1 (5 bases). CDR3 length equals 14 residues. The germline gives CDR1 SGHRS, CDR2 YFSETQ. V lost 4 bases and J 5 bases, leaving 15 bases between the germline ends. The variable domain in full, with the rest retrieved from reference TRBV5-1 and TRBJ2-5, is KAGVTQTPRYLIKTRGQQVTLSCSPISGHRSVSWYQQTPGQGLQFLFEYFSETQRNKGNFPGRFSGRQFSNSRSEMNVSTLELGDSALYLCASSPVGPWETQYFGPGTRLLVL.

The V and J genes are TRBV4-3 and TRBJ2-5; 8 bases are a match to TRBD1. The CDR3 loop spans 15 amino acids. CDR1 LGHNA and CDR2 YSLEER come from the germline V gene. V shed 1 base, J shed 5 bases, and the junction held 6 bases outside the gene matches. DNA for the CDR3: TGCGCCAGCAGCCAAGCTGGACAGGGTGGGGAGACCCAGTACTTC. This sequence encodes CASSQAGQGGETQYF.

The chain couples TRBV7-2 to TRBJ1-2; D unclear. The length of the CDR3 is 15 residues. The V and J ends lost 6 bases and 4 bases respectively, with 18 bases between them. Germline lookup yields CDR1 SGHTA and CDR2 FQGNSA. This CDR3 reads CASRPGTSAPYGYTF. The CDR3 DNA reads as TGTGCCAGCAGACCGGGAACCTCTGCCCCCTATGGCTACACCTTC.

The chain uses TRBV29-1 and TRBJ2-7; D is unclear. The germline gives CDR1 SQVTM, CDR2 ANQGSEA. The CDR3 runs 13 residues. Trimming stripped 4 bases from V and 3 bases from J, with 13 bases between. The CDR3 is CSVGTDHNYEQYF. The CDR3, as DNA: TGCAGCGTTGGGACGGACCACAACTACGAGCAGTACTTC.

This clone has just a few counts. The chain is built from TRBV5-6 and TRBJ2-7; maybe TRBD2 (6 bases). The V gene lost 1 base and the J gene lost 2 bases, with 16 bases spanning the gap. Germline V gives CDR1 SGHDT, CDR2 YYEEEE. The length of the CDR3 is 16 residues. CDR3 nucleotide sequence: TGTGCCAGCAGCTTGCGTCCCGGGGGAGCTCCCTACGAGCAGTACTTC. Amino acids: CASSLRPGGAPYEQYF.

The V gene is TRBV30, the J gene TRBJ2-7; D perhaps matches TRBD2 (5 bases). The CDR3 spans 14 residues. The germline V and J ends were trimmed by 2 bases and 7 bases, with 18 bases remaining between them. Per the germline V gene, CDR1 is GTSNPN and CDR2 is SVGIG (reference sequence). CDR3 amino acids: CAWSMGASSREQYF. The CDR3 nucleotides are TGTGCCTGGAGTATGGGAGCCTCTTCGCGGGAGCAGTACTTC. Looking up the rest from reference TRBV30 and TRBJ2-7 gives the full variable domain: SQTIHQWPATLVQPVGSPLSLECTVEGTSNPNLYWYRQAAGRGLQLLFYSVGIGQISSEVPQNLSASRPQDRQFILSSKKLLLSDSGFYLCAWSMGASSREQYFGPGTRLTVT.

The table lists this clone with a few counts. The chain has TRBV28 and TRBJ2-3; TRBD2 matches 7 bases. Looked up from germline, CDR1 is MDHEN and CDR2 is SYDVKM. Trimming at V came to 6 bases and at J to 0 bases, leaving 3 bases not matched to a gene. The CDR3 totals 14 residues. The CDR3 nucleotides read TGTGCCAGCAGATATAGCGGGAGCACAGATACGCAGTATTTT. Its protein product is CASRYSGSTDTQYF.

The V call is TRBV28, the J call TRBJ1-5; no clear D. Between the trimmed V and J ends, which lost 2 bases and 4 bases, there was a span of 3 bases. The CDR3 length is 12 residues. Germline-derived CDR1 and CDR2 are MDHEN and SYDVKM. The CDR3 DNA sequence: TGTGCCAGCAGTTTACGGAATCAGCCCCAGCATTTT. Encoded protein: CASSLRNQPQHF.

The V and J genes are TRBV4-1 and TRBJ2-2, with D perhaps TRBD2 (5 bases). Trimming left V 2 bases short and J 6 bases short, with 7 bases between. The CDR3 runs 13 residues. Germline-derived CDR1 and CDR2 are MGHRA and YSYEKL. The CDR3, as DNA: TGCGCCAGCAGCCAAAGGCGGGCCGGGGAGCTGTTTTTT. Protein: CASSQRRAGELFF.

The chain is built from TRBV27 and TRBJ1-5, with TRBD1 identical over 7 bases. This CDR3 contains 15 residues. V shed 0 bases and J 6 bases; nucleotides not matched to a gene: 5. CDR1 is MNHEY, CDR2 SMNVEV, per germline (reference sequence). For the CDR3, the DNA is TGTGCCAGCAGTTTATCTTCCACAGGGGCTCAGCCCCAGCATTTT. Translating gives CASSLSSTGAQPQHF.

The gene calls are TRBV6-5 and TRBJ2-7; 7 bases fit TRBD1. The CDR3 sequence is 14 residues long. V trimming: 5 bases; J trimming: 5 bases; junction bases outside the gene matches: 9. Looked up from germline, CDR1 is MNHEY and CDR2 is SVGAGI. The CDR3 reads CASSDNRGLNEQYF. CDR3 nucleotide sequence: TGTGCCAGCAGTGATAACAGGGGTTTAAACGAGCAGTACTTC.